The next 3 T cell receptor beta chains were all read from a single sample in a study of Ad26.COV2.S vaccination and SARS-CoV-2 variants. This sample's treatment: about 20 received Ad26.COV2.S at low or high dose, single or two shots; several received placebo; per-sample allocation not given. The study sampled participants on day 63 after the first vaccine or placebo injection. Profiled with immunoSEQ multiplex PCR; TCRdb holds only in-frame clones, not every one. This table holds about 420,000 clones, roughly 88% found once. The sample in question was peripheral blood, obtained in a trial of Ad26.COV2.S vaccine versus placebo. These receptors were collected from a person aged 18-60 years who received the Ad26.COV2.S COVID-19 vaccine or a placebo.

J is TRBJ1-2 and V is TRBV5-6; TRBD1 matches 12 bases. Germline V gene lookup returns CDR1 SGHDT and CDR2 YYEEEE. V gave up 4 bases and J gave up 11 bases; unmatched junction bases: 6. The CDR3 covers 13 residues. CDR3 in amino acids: CASSPGTGGAYTF. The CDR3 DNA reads TGTGCCAGCAGCCCTGGGACAGGGGGCGCGTACACCTTC.

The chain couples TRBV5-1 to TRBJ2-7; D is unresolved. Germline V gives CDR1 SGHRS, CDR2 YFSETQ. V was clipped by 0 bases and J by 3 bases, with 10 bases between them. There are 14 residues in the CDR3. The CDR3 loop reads CASSLGALSYEQYF. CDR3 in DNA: TGCGCCAGCAGCTTGGGTGCCCTGAGCTACGAGCAGTACTTC.

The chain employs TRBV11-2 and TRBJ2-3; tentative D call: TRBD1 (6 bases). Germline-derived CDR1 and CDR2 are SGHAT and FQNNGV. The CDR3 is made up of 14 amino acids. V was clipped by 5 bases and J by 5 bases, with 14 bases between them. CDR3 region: CASSRDTRLDTQYF. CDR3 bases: TGTGCCAGCAGCCGGGACACTAGACTAGATACGCAGTATTTT.